Listed below are T cell receptor beta chains from one sample, sequenced in a study of regulatory T cells in long-lasting Graves disease. TCRdb itself ran the multiplex PCR reads through MiXCR, one entry per CDR3 protein. The table lists roughly 360,000 distinct CDR3 sequences, roughly 25% of them singletons. Specimen: peripheral blood mononuclear cells (PBMCs), collected when the disease was refractory, from a patient treated with antithyroid drugs. These receptors all come from a woman in her thirties or forties with Graves disease. Both conserved end residues are part of each CDR3. The D gene is left open where the match is weak. Clone size, where shown, is once, few, many, or a class for clones that have expanded.

clone_size: many; v_call: TRBV12-3/TRBV12-4; d_call: -; j_call: TRBJ2-2; cdr3_aa: CASRSSTGNTGELFF; cdr3_nt: TGTGCCAGCAGATCCTCGACGGGGAACACCGGGGAGCTGTTTTTT
clone_size: few; v_call: TRBV7-9; d_call: -; j_call: TRBJ1-1; cdr3_aa: CASTLLGNNPGEAFF; cdr3_nt: TGTGCCAGCACCCTTTTAGGAAACAACCCAGGAGAAGCTTTCTTT
clone_size: -; v_call: TRBV4-2; d_call: TRBD2; j_call: TRBJ2-1; cdr3_aa: CASSLRTGTSGNYNEQFF; cdr3_nt: TGTGCCAGCAGCCTTCGCACAGGGACTAGCGGGAACTACAATGAGCAGTTCTTC
clone_size: many; v_call: TRBV6-5; d_call: TRBD1; j_call: TRBJ1-4; cdr3_aa: CASSYPGQGATNEKLFF; cdr3_nt: TGTGCCAGCAGTTACCCAGGACAGGGGGCAACTAATGAAAAACTGTTTTTT
clone_size: many; v_call: TRBV12-3/TRBV12-4; d_call: TRBD1; j_call: TRBJ1-1; cdr3_aa: CASITDRGRTEAFF; cdr3_nt: TGTGCCAGCATCACGGACAGGGGCCGGACTGAAGCTTTCTTT
clone_size: -; v_call: TRBV12-3/TRBV12-4; d_call: TRBD2; j_call: TRBJ2-1; cdr3_aa: CASGQTGLAGPNEQFF; cdr3_nt: TGTGCCAGCGGTCAGACGGGACTAGCGGGTCCCAATGAGCAGTTCTTC
clone_size: -; v_call: TRBV5-1; d_call: -; j_call: TRBJ1-1; cdr3_aa: CASSLRLDSVNTEAFF; cdr3_nt: TGCGCCAGCAGCCTACGATTGGACAGTGTGAACACTGAAGCTTTCTTT
clone_size: many; v_call: TRBV6-1; d_call: -; j_call: TRBJ2-5; cdr3_aa: CASSHSGWETQYF; cdr3_nt: TGTGCCAGCAGCCACAGCGGCTGGGAGACCCAGTACTTC
clone_size: -; v_call: TRBV7-6; d_call: -; j_call: TRBJ2-2; cdr3_aa: CASSYGTEGAGELFF; cdr3_nt: TGTGCCAGCAGCTACGGGACTGAGGGCGCCGGGGAGCTGTTTTTT
clone_size: few; v_call: TRBV20-1; d_call: TRBD2; j_call: TRBJ2-1; cdr3_aa: CSARAGGGSYNEQFF; cdr3_nt: TGCAGTGCTAGAGCGGGAGGGGGCTCCTACAATGAGCAGTTCTTC
clone_size: few; v_call: TRBV11-2; d_call: TRBD1; j_call: TRBJ2-1; cdr3_aa: CASSFRGQGYNEQFF; cdr3_nt: TGTGCCAGCAGCTTTCGGGGACAGGGTTACAATGAGCAGTTCTTC
clone_size: few; v_call: TRBV5-1; d_call: -; j_call: TRBJ2-1; cdr3_aa: CASSASGLSSYNEQFF; cdr3_nt: TGCGCCAGCAGCGCCTCGGGGCTAAGCTCCTACAATGAGCAGTTCTTC
clone_size: -; v_call: TRBV5-1; d_call: -; j_call: TRBJ2-1; cdr3_aa: CASSLDALGQFF; cdr3_nt: TGCGCCAGCAGCTTGGACGCATTGGGGCAGTTCTTC
clone_size: -; v_call: TRBV28; d_call: TRBD2; j_call: TRBJ2-1; cdr3_aa: CASSTHRSGRPYNEQFF; cdr3_nt: TGTGCCAGCAGCACTCACCGAAGCGGGAGGCCCTACAATGAGCAGTTCTTC
clone_size: -; v_call: TRBV12-3/TRBV12-4; d_call: -; j_call: TRBJ2-1; cdr3_aa: CASSLSEYNEQFF; cdr3_nt: TGTGCCAGCAGTTTATCGGAGTACAATGAGCAGTTCTTC
clone_size: -; v_call: TRBV19; d_call: TRBD1; j_call: TRBJ2-2; cdr3_aa: CASSFRTGVNTGELFF; cdr3_nt: TGTGCCAGTAGTTTCCGGACAGGGGTGAACACCGGGGAGCTGTTTTTT
clone_size: many; v_call: TRBV28; d_call: -; j_call: TRBJ2-7; cdr3_aa: CASSSQGLHPYEQYF; cdr3_nt: TGTGCCAGCAGTTCCCAGGGCCTTCACCCCTACGAGCAGTACTTC
clone_size: few; v_call: TRBV27; d_call: -; j_call: TRBJ1-2; cdr3_aa: CASSLSGHRNYGYTF; cdr3_nt: TGTGCCAGCAGTTTATCGGGACACCGAAACTATGGCTACACCTTC
clone_size: few; v_call: TRBV27; d_call: TRBD2; j_call: TRBJ2-1; cdr3_aa: CASRPGLAGRTYNEQFF; cdr3_nt: TGTGCCAGCAGGCCTGGACTAGCGGGAAGAACCTACAATGAGCAGTTCTTC
clone_size: -; v_call: TRBV5-5; d_call: -; j_call: TRBJ2-7; cdr3_aa: CASSLWGQTYEQYF; cdr3_nt: TGTGCCAGCAGCTTGTGGGGCCAAACCTACGAGCAGTACTTC
clone_size: -; v_call: TRBV6-2/TRBV6-3; d_call: TRBD2; j_call: TRBJ2-1; cdr3_aa: CASSELTSANEQFF; cdr3_nt: TGTGCCAGCAGTGAACTAACTAGCGCCAATGAGCAGTTCTTC
clone_size: many; v_call: TRBV6-1; d_call: -; j_call: TRBJ1-1; cdr3_aa: CASSEFFVGATTEAFF; cdr3_nt: TGTGCCAGCAGTGAGTTCTTCGTGGGGGCGACCACTGAAGCTTTCTTT
clone_size: many; v_call: TRBV6-9; d_call: -; j_call: TRBJ1-5; cdr3_aa: CASSYMRGQPQHF; cdr3_nt: TGTGCCAGCAGTTACATGCGAGGTCAGCCCCAGCATTTT
clone_size: -; v_call: TRBV20-1; d_call: -; j_call: TRBJ2-6; cdr3_aa: CAGVFSGANVLTF; cdr3_nt: TGTGCAGGGGTCTTCTCTGGGGCCAACGTCCTGACTTTC
clone_size: many; v_call: TRBV28; d_call: -; j_call: TRBJ1-6; cdr3_aa: CASSRPFNSPLHF; cdr3_nt: TGTGCCAGCAGCCGCCCTTTTAATTCACCCCTCCACTTT
clone_size: many; v_call: TRBV11-1; d_call: -; j_call: TRBJ1-1; cdr3_aa: CASSRGQNTEAFF; cdr3_nt: TGTGCCAGCAGCCGGGGACAGAACACTGAAGCTTTCTTT
clone_size: -; v_call: TRBV3-1; d_call: -; j_call: TRBJ2-5; cdr3_aa: CASSQVSRYQETQYF; cdr3_nt: TGTGCCAGCAGCCAAGTGTCGAGGTACCAAGAGACCCAGTACTTC
clone_size: -; v_call: TRBV7-9; d_call: -; j_call: TRBJ2-7; cdr3_aa: CASSSQGAHEQYF; cdr3_nt: TGTGCCAGCAGTAGTCAGGGAGCCCACGAGCAGTACTTC
clone_size: many; v_call: TRBV28; d_call: -; j_call: TRBJ1-5; cdr3_aa: CASSTPGLDQPQHF; cdr3_nt: TGTGCCAGCAGTACTCCCGGGCTGGATCAGCCCCAGCATTTT
clone_size: few; v_call: TRBV18; d_call: -; j_call: TRBJ1-2; cdr3_aa: CASSPLTSYGYTF; cdr3_nt: TGTGCCAGCTCACCTTTGACCTCCTACGGTTACACCTTC
clone_size: -; v_call: TRBV27; d_call: -; j_call: TRBJ1-1; cdr3_aa: CASSQDPGLGFMNTEAFF; cdr3_nt: TGTGCCAGCAGCCAAGATCCCGGACTGGGCTTCATGAACACTGAAGCTTTCTTT
clone_size: -; v_call: TRBV12-3/TRBV12-4; d_call: -; j_call: TRBJ2-5; cdr3_aa: CASSSTKRLQETQYF; cdr3_nt: TGTGCCAGCAGTTCGACTAAGCGCCTCCAAGAGACCCAGTACTTC
clone_size: few; v_call: TRBV27; d_call: -; j_call: TRBJ2-7; cdr3_aa: CASSSAIDREQYF; cdr3_nt: TGTGCCAGCAGTTCCGCAATCGACAGGGAGCAGTACTTC
clone_size: many; v_call: TRBV20-1; d_call: -; j_call: TRBJ2-4; cdr3_aa: CSASSRPHSWGFKNIQYF; cdr3_nt: TGCAGTGCTAGTTCGCGTCCTCACTCGTGGGGATTTAAAAACATTCAGTACTTC